The next 10 T cell receptor beta chains were all read from a single sample in a study of blood T cell repertoires in COVID-19. Profiled with immunoSEQ multiplex PCR; TCRdb holds only in-frame clones, not every one. The repertoire holds fewer than 75,000 clones, with roughly nine tenths as singletons. Specimen: peripheral blood. The receptor set was obtained from a man over 45 with active COVID-19.

The rearrangement links TRBV15 to TRBJ1-1, with TRBD1 identical over 7 bases. The CDR3 sequence is 14 residues long. In germline, CDR1 is LNHNV, CDR2 YYDKDF (reference sequence). J was trimmed by 5 bases and V by 1 base; bases with no gene match: 4. CDR3 in amino acids: CATSRGTGETEAFF. The CDR3 DNA reads TGTGCCACCAGCAGAGGAACAGGGGAAACTGAAGCTTTCTTT. Looking up the rest from reference TRBV15 and TRBJ1-1 gives the full variable domain: DAMVIQNPRYQVTQFGKPVTLSCSQTLNHNVMYWYQQKSSQAPKLLFHYYDKDFNNEADTPDNFQSRRPNTSFCFLDIRSPGLGDTAMYLCATSRGTGETEAFFGQGTRLTVV.

In DNA, the CDR3 is TGTGCCAGCAGCTTAGAAGAGGGGGCGCCTGAAGCTTTCTTT. Residues: CASSLEEGAPEAFF. The chain joins TRBV13 to TRBJ1-1; TRBD1 agrees at 7 bases. There are 14 residues in the CDR3. Germline trimming cut 1 base from V and 6 bases from J; bases unmatched to any gene: 5. CDR1 PRHDT and CDR2 FYEKMQ come from the germline V gene (reference sequence). Based on the CDR3 plus reference TRBV13 and TRBJ1-1, the full variable domain is AAGVIQSPRHLIKEKRETATLKCYPIPRHDTVYWYQQGPGQDPQFLISFYEKMQSDKGSIPDRFSAQQFSDYHSELNMSSLELGDSALYFCASSLEEGAPEAFFGQGTRLTVV.

V usage is TRBV12-3 or TRBV12-4 and J usage is TRBJ1-2; weak D call: TRBD1 (5 bases). V lost 4 bases and J 8 bases, leaving 14 bases between the germline ends. The CDR3 runs 13 residues. CDR3 protein: CASSYAGPWGYTF. In DNA form, the CDR3 reads TGTGCCAGCAGTTATGCAGGGCCCTGGGGCTACACCTTC.

The CDR3 DNA reads TGTGCCAGCAGCCACTCTCTTGGGAGAGGCTACACCTTC. Its protein is CASSHSLGRGYTF. The chain is built from TRBV14 and TRBJ1-2; D gene unclear. The germline CDR1 and CDR2 sequences are SGHDN and FVKESK. Trimming removed 3 bases from V and 8 bases from J, with 13 bases in between. The CDR3 extends over 13 amino acids.

This clone was counted between two and nine times. V usage is TRBV18 and J usage is TRBJ2-7; maybe TRBD2 (5 bases). This CDR3 is built from 18 residues. V lost 2 bases and J lost 3, with 23 bases in between. CDR1 and CDR2 from the germline V gene are KGHSH and LQKENI. The CDR3 loop is CASSPNSGAHPRGYEQYF. CDR3 in DNA: TGTGCCAGCTCACCAAATAGTGGAGCGCACCCTCGGGGCTACGAGCAGTACTTC. Full variable domain (remainder filled in from reference TRBV18 and TRBJ2-7): NAGVMQNPRHLVRRRGQEARLRCSPMKGHSHVYWYRQLPEEGLKFMVYLQKENIIDESGMPKERFSAEFPKEGPSILRIQQVVRGDSAAYFCASSPNSGAHPRGYEQYFGPGTRLTVT.

The J gene is TRBJ1-2, the V gene TRBV3-1 (or the pseudogene TRBV3-2); D is ambiguous. This CDR3 region has 14 residues. Deletions cut 8 bases from V and 4 bases from J, with 17 bases between. Germline-derived CDR1 and CDR2 are LGHDT and YNNKEL (reference sequence). The DNA for the CDR3 is TGTGCCAGCGCTGAGGAACCGGGAAGCTATGGCTACACCTTC. Amino acid sequence: CASAEEPGSYGYTF.

The rearrangement joins TRBV19 to TRBJ1-6; 8 positions match TRBD1. Germline CDR1 is LNHDA and CDR2 is SQIVND (reference sequence). Losses at the gene ends were 5 bases for V and 7 bases for J; bases not matched to a gene: 7. This CDR3 has 15 amino acids. Here the CDR3 DNA reads TGTGCCAGTAGTTCGAGACAGGGGTCGAATTCACCCCTCCACTTT. Protein sequence: CASSSRQGSNSPLHF.

The rearrangement joins TRBV5-4 to TRBJ2-5; 8 bases are a match to TRBD1. The germline V gene has CDR1 SGHNT and CDR2 YYREEE (reference sequence). This CDR3 is 14 amino acids long. Trimming cost V 4 bases and J 4 bases; bases outside gene matches: 6. CDR3 DNA sequence: TGTGCCAGCAGCACTGGACAGGGCGGAGAGACCCAGTACTTC. This codes for CASSTGQGGETQYF. The variable domain in full, completed from reference TRBV5-4 and TRBJ2-5, reads ETGVTQSPTHLIKTRGQQVTLRCSSQSGHNTVSWYQQALGQGPQFIFQYYREEENGRGNFPPRFSGLQFPNYSSELNVNALELDDSALYLCASSTGQGGETQYFGPGTRLLVL.

The genes are TRBV28 and TRBJ1-2; TRBD1 matches 8 bases. Losses at the gene ends were 6 bases for V and 8 bases for J; bases not matched to a gene: 5. Germline V gene data show CDR1 as MDHEN and CDR2 as SYDVKM. The CDR3 totals 12 residues. The CDR3 here is CASRTTGGGYTF. In nucleotides, the CDR3 is TGTGCCAGCAGAACAACAGGGGGGGGCTACACCTTC.

V gene TRBV12-3 or TRBV12-4 combines with J gene TRBJ2-1; D call uncertain. The CDR3 extends over 13 amino acids. Trimming removed 4 bases at V and 5 bases at J, with 9 bases between. CDR3 in DNA: TGTGCCAGCAGTTACCGACTCGACAATGAGCAGTTCTTC. Encoded protein: CASSYRLDNEQFF.